The 26 T cell receptor beta chains below were found in one sample sequenced in a study of cytomegalovirus exposure and HLA in healthy donors. Use of 60 Vbeta and 13 Jbeta primers characterized the PCR. Libraries were prepared by immunoSEQ multiplex PCR; TCRdb keeps only in-frame clonotypes and omits some of them. Of 250,000 to 350,000 clones in the sample, 86% were seen once. Source material: PBMCs. These receptors all come from a man in his forties in good health and CMV-seropositive.

J is TRBJ2-7 and V is TRBV5-1, with D perhaps matching TRBD1 (6 bases). This CDR3 contains 16 residues. The V end was cut by 4 bases, the J end by 1 base, with 18 bases between. The V gene's germline CDR1 is SGHRS and CDR2 YFSETQ. CDR3 bases: TGCGCCAGCAGCCCGAGGTCGGGAAGGGGGTCCTACGAGCAGTACTTC. Protein sequence: CASSPRSGRGSYEQYF.

The gene calls are TRBV7-9 and TRBJ1-5; possibly TRBD1 for D (5 bases). The CDR3 is 16 residues long. CDR1 and CDR2 (germline): SEHNR, FQNEAQ (reference sequence). V lost 2 bases and J 2 bases, leaving 13 bases between the germline ends. In DNA, the CDR3 is TGTGCCAGCAGCTTATTTACGGGGGTAGGCAATCAGCCCCAGCATTTT. Its translation is CASSLFTGVGNQPQHF.

The CDR3 DNA is TGTGCCAGCAGTTCCGCCGACAGGGAGAGTGTCAATGAGCAGTTCTTC. Translation: CASSSADRESVNEQFF. This chain uses TRBV28 with TRBJ2-1, with 7 bases lining up with TRBD1. This CDR3 is 16 amino acids long. Germline V gene lookup returns CDR1 MDHEN and CDR2 SYDVKM. V lost 4 bases to trimming and J lost 6 bases; unmatched junction nucleotides: 12.

In regard to this clone: This sample includes further DNA sequences coding for the same CDR3. The chain uses TRBV6-5 and TRBJ2-3; TRBD1 matches 7 bases. Germline CDR1 and CDR2: MNHEY and SVGAGI. The junction had 6 bases not matched to a gene; V was cut back by 6 bases and J by 0 bases. The CDR3 runs 15 residues. This chain's CDR3 is CASRRTGTSTDTQYF. As DNA, the CDR3 is TGTGCCAGCAGGAGGACAGGAACTAGCACAGATACGCAGTATTTT.

The chain carries TRBV29-1 and TRBJ1-1, with 10 bases matching TRBD1. The CDR3 is made up of 13 amino acids. Germline trimming cut 7 bases from V and 5 bases from J; bases unmatched to any gene: 7. Germline lookup yields CDR1 SQVTM and CDR2 ANQGSEA. The CDR3 nucleotides read TGCAGCGCCAGACAGGGGGCCTCTACTGAAGCTTTCTTT. Its protein is CSARQGASTEAFF. The full variable domain, its missing parts supplied by reference TRBV29-1 and TRBJ1-1, is SAVISQKPSRDICQRGTSLTIQCQVDSQVTMMFWYRQQPGQSLTLIATANQGSEATYESGFVIDKFPISRPNLTFSTLTVSNMSPEDSSIYLCSARQGASTEAFFGQGTRLTVV.

This chain connects TRBV30 to TRBJ2-7; weak D call: TRBD2 (5 bases). Germline assignment: CDR1 GTSNPN and CDR2 SVGIG (reference sequence). Trimming shortened V by 5 bases and J by 6 bases, and 20 bases separated the two germline ends. There are 14 residues in the CDR3. The CDR3 DNA sequence: TGTGCCTGGGGAGGAGGCCCTCCTCAGTTCGAGCAGTACTTC. Its translation is CAWGGGPPQFEQYF.

The chain is built from TRBV28 and TRBJ1-5, with 8 bases identical to TRBD1. CDR1 is MDHEN and CDR2 is SYDVKM in the germline V gene. Trimming cost V 4 bases and J 10 bases; bases outside gene matches: 6. The CDR3 has 13 residues. The CDR3 loop reads CASSSGQGRPQHF. CDR3 in DNA: TGTGCCAGCAGTTCAGGACAGGGAAGACCCCAGCATTTT.

This chain joins TRBV7-9 and TRBJ1-1; D perhaps matches TRBD1 (5 bases). The V gene's germline CDR1 is SEHNR and CDR2 FQNEAQ (reference sequence). CDR3 length equals 14 residues. Deletions cut 3 bases from V and 0 bases from J, with 8 bases between. CDR3 DNA sequence: TGTGCCAGCAGCTTTATGGGGCTGAACACTGAAGCTTTCTTT. As protein: CASSFMGLNTEAFF.

This clone was counted a single time. This chain connects TRBV19 to TRBJ1-1; D unclear. Per the germline V gene, CDR1 is LNHDA and CDR2 is SQIVND (reference sequence). CDR3 size: 13 residues. Trimming left V 3 bases short and J 0 bases short, with 5 bases between. The CDR3 reads CASSMSVNTEAFF. The DNA of the CDR3 is TGTGCCAGTAGTATGAGTGTGAACACTGAAGCTTTCTTT.

The chain employs TRBV5-1 and TRBJ2-3; tentatively, D is TRBD1 (5 bases). V dropped 2 bases and J dropped 4 bases, with 11 bases sitting between them. CDR3 length: 14 amino acids. The V gene's germline CDR1 is SGHRS and CDR2 YFSETQ. The CDR3 nucleotides are TGCGCCAGCAGCTTCAGGGATGGAGCAGATACGCAGTATTTT. Its translation is CASSFRDGADTQYF. The complete variable domain, with remaining parts taken from reference TRBV5-1 and TRBJ2-3, reads KAGVTQTPRYLIKTRGQQVTLSCSPISGHRSVSWYQQTPGQGLQFLFEYFSETQRNKGNFPGRFSGRQFSNSRSEMNVSTLELGDSALYLCASSFRDGADTQYFGPGTRLTVL.

The genes are TRBV30 and TRBJ2-5; the D is unclear. Matching the DNA end better, TRBJ2-7 makes the J call doubtful. The CDR3 is made up of 12 amino acids. CDR1 and CDR2 from the germline V gene are GTSNPN and SVGIG (reference sequence). The CDR3 DNA follows: TGTGCCTGGAATCGCTGGATTAGCGAGCAGTACTTC. Amino acids: CAWNRWISEQYF.

This clone was picked up one time. The chain uses TRBV29-1 and TRBJ2-3; 8 bases are shared with TRBD2. The germline V gene has CDR1 SQVTM and CDR2 ANQGSEA. The CDR3 extends over 12 amino acids. The CDR3 sequence is CVGGAPADTQYF. In nucleotides, the CDR3 is TGCGTCGGGGGGGCTCCCGCAGATACGCAGTATTTT.

J is TRBJ2-2 and V is TRBV11-3; possibly TRBD2 for D (5 bases). In germline, CDR1 is SGHNT, CDR2 YENEEA. The CDR3 is 15 amino acids. The V end lost 4 bases, the J end lost 4 bases, and 13 bases lay between the germline ends. The CDR3 bases are TGTGCCAGCAGCTCTCCCGGACTGAGCACCGGGGAGCTGTTTTTT. Translating gives CASSSPGLSTGELFF. Looking up the rest from reference TRBV11-3 and TRBJ2-2 gives the full variable domain: EAGVVQSPRYKIIEKKQPVAFWCNPISGHNTLYWYLQNLGQGPELLIRYENEEAVDDSQLPKDRFSAERLKGVDSTLKIQPAELGDSAVYLCASSSPGLSTGELFFGEGSRLTVL.

V usage is TRBV7-8 and J usage is TRBJ1-2; 11 bases line up with TRBD1. Germline CDR1 SGHVS, CDR2 FQNEAQ. The V gene end was trimmed by 10 bases and the J gene end by 3 bases; junction bases not matched to a gene: 10. This CDR3 region has 15 residues. CDR3 nucleotide sequence: TGTGCCACCACAACCGGGACAGGGGGTTACTATGGCTACACCTTC. Translation gives CATTTGTGGYYGYTF.

The chain links TRBV7-8 to TRBJ2-1; no definite D call. This CDR3 comprises 15 residues. CDR1 SGHVS and CDR2 FQNEAQ come from the germline V gene. Trimming stripped 2 bases from V and 0 bases from J, with 8 bases between. CDR3 in amino acids: CASSLNPSSYNEQFF. The CDR3 DNA reads TGTGCCAGCAGCTTAAATCCCAGCTCCTACAATGAGCAGTTCTTC.

The chain has TRBV7-9 and TRBJ2-7; 9 bases are shared with TRBD1. There are 17 residues in the CDR3. The germline V gene has CDR1 SEHNR and CDR2 FQNEAQ (reference sequence). V lost 7 bases to trimming and J lost 4 bases; unmatched junction nucleotides: 17. The CDR3 region has the DNA TGTGCCAGCACCTTCCCTCCGGTGGGGACAGGGTCGTACGAGCAGTACTTC. The encoded protein is CASTFPPVGTGSYEQYF.

V and J are TRBV7-9 and TRBJ1-5; D is perhaps TRBD1 (5 bases). The germline V and J ends were trimmed by 1 base and 6 bases, with 16 bases remaining between them. CDR1 is SEHNR and CDR2 is FQNEAQ in the germline V gene (reference sequence). This CDR3 region has 16 residues. In DNA form, the CDR3 reads TGTGCCAGCAGCTTAGGGGGGGAGATAGTAGGTCAGCCCCAGCATTTT. Translated: CASSLGGEIVGQPQHF.

The CDR3 region is CASSRGDPASTDTQYF. CDR3 bases: TGTGCCAGCAGCCGGGGGGACCCAGCAAGCACAGATACGCAGTATTTT. The chain has TRBV7-2 and TRBJ2-3; 7 positions match TRBD2. V was pared by 5 bases and J by 0 bases, with 8 bases of the junction left unmatched. Looked up from germline, CDR1 is SGHTA and CDR2 is FQGNSA. This CDR3 contains 16 residues.

CDR3 bases: TGTGCCAGCAGTTTATTTGGGCAGGGGGGAGTCGAGCAGTACTTC. Amino acid sequence: CASSLFGQGGVEQYF. The chain links TRBV28 to TRBJ2-7; TRBD1 might be the D (7 bases). The germline V gene encodes CDR1 MDHEN and CDR2 SYDVKM. The CDR3 runs to 15 residues. V gave up 1 base and J gave up 6 bases, with 16 bases separating them.

V usage is TRBV2 and J usage is TRBJ2-3; 7 bases match TRBD2. This CDR3 comprises 14 residues. J was trimmed by 7 bases and V by 3 bases; bases with no gene match: 7. Germline assignment: CDR1 SNHLY and CDR2 FYNNEI. The CDR3 region has the DNA TGTGCCAGCAGTGATGGGGGAGGGCCGAATACGCAGTATTTT. It translates to CASSDGGGPNTQYF.

The J gene is TRBJ1-2, the V gene TRBV6-5; TRBD1 might be the D (5 bases). With 6 bases removed from V and 0 bases from J, the gap between germline ends came to 11 bases. The germline gives CDR1 MNHEY, CDR2 SVGAGI. This CDR3 is built from 14 residues. The CDR3 DNA is TGTGCCAGCAGGGGGCCGGCATCTAACTATGGCTACACCTTC. This encodes CASRGPASNYGYTF.

This sequence joins TRBV9 and TRBJ2-3; the D gene is possibly TRBD2 (6 bases). The CDR3 contains 15 residues. V lost 6 bases, J lost 0 bases, and 14 bases lay in between. The germline V gene has CDR1 SGDLS and CDR2 YYNGEE. The chain's CDR3 is CASTPLASSTDTQYF. DNA for the CDR3: TGTGCCAGCACCCCTCTAGCGTCTAGCACAGATACGCAGTATTTT. Full variable domain (outside the CDR3, taken from reference TRBV9 and TRBJ2-3): DSGVTQTPKHLITATGQRVTLRCSPRSGDLSVYWYQQSLDQGLQFLIQYYNGEERAKGNILERFSAQQFPDLHSELNLSSLELGDSALYFCASTPLASSTDTQYFGPGTRLTVL.

CDR3 region: CASSQRRGNTEAFF. The CDR3 DNA follows: TGTGCCAGCAGCCAACGAAGGGGGAACACTGAAGCTTTCTTT. The J gene is TRBJ1-1, the V gene TRBV14; maybe TRBD1 (5 bases). The CDR3 contains 14 residues. V was trimmed by 2 bases and J by 1 base, leaving 8 bases between them. From germline, CDR1 is SGHDN and CDR2 FVKESK. Complete variable domain (other parts from reference TRBV14 and TRBJ1-1): EAGVTQFPSHSVIEKGQTVTLRCDPISGHDNLYWYRRVMGKEIKFLLHFVKESKQDESGMPNNRFLAERTGGTYSTLKVQPAELEDSGVYFCASSQRRGNTEAFFGQGTRLTVV.

J is TRBJ2-3 and V is TRBV27, with D possibly TRBD2 on 6 matching bases. Trimming left V 3 bases short and J 4 bases short, with 11 bases between. The CDR3 sequence is 14 residues long. Per the germline V gene, CDR1 is MNHEY and CDR2 is SMNVEV (reference sequence). CDR3 nucleotides: TGTGCCAGCAGTTTTGGCCTAGCGCCAGATACGCAGTATTTT. This codes for CASSFGLAPDTQYF.

The sample holds a few counts of this clone. The V and J genes are TRBV5-1 and TRBJ2-7, with 8 bases that match TRBD2. Germline V gene sequence: CDR1 SGHRS, CDR2 YFSETQ. Germline trimming cut 0 bases from V and 1 base from J; bases unmatched to any gene: 6. The CDR3 consists of 16 residues. CDR3: CASSLVSGSGSYEQYF. The DNA of the CDR3 is TGCGCCAGCAGCTTGGTCAGCGGGAGTGGGTCCTACGAGCAGTACTTC.

This rearrangement joins TRBV2 to TRBJ1-4, with D possibly being TRBD1 (6 bases). Germline V gives CDR1 SNHLY, CDR2 FYNNEI. CDR3 size: 16 residues. V was shortened by 5 bases and J by 1 base, with 14 bases between the two germline ends. In DNA form, the CDR3 reads TGTGCCAGCAGTCGCAGGGGCAGGAAAACTAATGAAAAACTGTTTTTT. It is translated as CASSRRGRKTNEKLFF.